The clone carrying this TCR beta chain showed up just a few times. CDR3 length equals 13 residues. V lost 3 bases and J 3 bases, leaving 10 bases between the germline ends. Germline V lookup: CDR1 SGHDT, CDR2 YYEEEE. The repertoire was sequenced with immunoSEQ multiplex PCR; TCRdb's copy has only in-frame clones and lacks some. The sample lists tens of thousands of clones, approximately 86% seen once, with over 7.5% in the top ten. These data are taken from a study of T cell changes during pregnancy in multiple sclerosis. Sample: CD8+ T cells from peripheral blood mononuclear cells, taken before pregnancy. The sequence derives from a female donor with multiple sclerosis, enrolled in a pregnancy study. V and J are TRBV5-6 and TRBJ2-7, with D tentatively TRBD2 (5 bases). CDR3 nucleotide sequence: TGTGCCAGCAGCTGGGATCGGGACTACGAGCAGTACTTC. Protein: CASSWDRDYEQYF.